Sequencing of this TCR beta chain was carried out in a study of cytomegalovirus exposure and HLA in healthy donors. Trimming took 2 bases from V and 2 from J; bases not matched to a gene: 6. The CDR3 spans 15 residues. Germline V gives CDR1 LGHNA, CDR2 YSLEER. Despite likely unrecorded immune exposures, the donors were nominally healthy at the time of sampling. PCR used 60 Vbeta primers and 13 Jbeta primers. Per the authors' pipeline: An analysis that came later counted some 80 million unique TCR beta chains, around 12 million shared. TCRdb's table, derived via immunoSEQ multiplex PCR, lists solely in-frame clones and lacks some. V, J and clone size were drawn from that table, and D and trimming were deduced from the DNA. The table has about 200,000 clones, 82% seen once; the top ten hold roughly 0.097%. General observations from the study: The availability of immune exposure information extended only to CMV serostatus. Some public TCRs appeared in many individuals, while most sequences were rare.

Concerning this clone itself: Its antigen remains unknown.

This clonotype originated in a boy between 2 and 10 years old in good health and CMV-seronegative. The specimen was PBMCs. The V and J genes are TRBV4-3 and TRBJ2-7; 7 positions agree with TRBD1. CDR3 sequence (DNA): TGCGCCAGCAGCCAACTCCGACAGGGCGCCTACGAGCAGTACTTC. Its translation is CASSQLRQGAYEQYF.